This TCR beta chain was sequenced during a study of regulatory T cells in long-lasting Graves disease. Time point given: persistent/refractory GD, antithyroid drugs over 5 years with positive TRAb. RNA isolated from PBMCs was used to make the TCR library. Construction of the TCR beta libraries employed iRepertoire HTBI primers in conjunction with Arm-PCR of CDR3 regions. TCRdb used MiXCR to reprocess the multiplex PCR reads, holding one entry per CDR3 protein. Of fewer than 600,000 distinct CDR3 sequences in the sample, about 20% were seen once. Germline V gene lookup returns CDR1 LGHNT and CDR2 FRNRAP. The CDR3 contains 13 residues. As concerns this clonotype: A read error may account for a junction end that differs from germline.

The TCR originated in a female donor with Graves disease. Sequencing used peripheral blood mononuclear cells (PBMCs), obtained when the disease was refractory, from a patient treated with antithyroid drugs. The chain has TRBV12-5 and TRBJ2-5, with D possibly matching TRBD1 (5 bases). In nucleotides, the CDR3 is TGTGCTAGTGGAAGGAGTGGACAAGAGACCCGGTACTTC. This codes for CASGRSGQETRYF.